The 12 T cell receptor beta chains reported below all come from one sample, sequenced in a study of CD8+CD57+ T cells in acquired aplastic anemia. In patients chosen for sequencing, flow cytometry had shown CD8+CD57+ cell expansion. Genomic DNA templated the TCR beta VDJ and CDR3 profiling. Each CDR3 protein is one row after TCRdb ran MiXCR on the reads. The repertoire holds about 190,000 distinct CDR3 sequences, with roughly half as singletons. The source material was sorted CD4+, CD8+, or CD8+CD57+ T cells (not recorded which) from PBMCs. The receptors here all came from a human donor with aplastic anemia.

This clonotype was counted many times. The chain is built from TRBV29-1 and TRBJ2-1, with 7 bases lining up with TRBD2. CDR1 is SQVTM, CDR2 ANQGSEA, per germline. The ends lost 6 bases at V and 3 bases at J; junction bases unmatched: 11. CDR3 length equals 15 residues. The CDR3 spells CSVPAGGSVYNEQFF. DNA of the CDR3: TGCAGCGTGCCCGCCGGCGGGAGTGTCTACAATGAGCAGTTCTTC.

The chain uses TRBV2 and TRBJ2-1; 8 bases match TRBD2. The CDR3 is 15 residues long. CDR1 is SNHLY, CDR2 FYNNEI, per germline. V was clipped by 5 bases and J by 2 bases; unmatched bases: 5. The DNA of the CDR3 is TGTGCCAGCAGTCCGGATAGCGGGGCCTACAATGAGCAGTTCTTC. This codes for CASSPDSGAYNEQFF.

This clonotype was counted between two and nine times. One junction end does not reproduce the germline sequence, and a read error may be involved. The CDR3 nucleotides are TGTGCCAGCTCGCCACAGACACCGGAAGCTTTCTTT. It specifies CASSPQTPEAFF. V gene TRBV18 combines with J gene TRBJ1-1; D not certain. Germline CDR1 reads KGHSH; CDR2 reads LQKENI. The CDR3 loop spans 12 amino acids.

The gene calls are TRBV4-3 and TRBJ2-7; D uncertain. Trimming pared 0 bases from V and 3 bases from J, leaving 18 bases between. The CDR3 loop spans 17 amino acids. Germline V gene data show CDR1 as LGHNA and CDR2 as YSLEER. The CDR3 reads CASSQERISDRIYEQYF. CDR3 nucleotides: TGCGCCAGCAGCCAAGAACGGATATCGGACCGTATCTACGAGCAGTACTTC.

The chain has TRBV6-2 or TRBV6-3 and TRBJ1-5; TRBD1 is a possible D gene (5 bases). Germline V gives CDR1 MNHEY, CDR2 SVGEGT. This CDR3 has 18 amino acids. Trimming pared 1 base from V and 6 bases from J, leaving 22 bases between. The CDR3 DNA follows: TGTGCCAGCAGTTACTTTCCAGGGAGTTCGTTTGATGCTCAGCCCCAGCATTTT. Encoded protein: CASSYFPGSSFDAQPQHF.

The chain couples TRBV14 to TRBJ2-7, with D perhaps matching TRBD1 (5 bases). The V gene lost 6 bases and the J gene lost 0 bases, with 12 bases spanning the gap. Germline-derived CDR1 and CDR2 are SGHDN and FVKESK. The CDR3 covers 14 residues. The DNA of the CDR3 is TGTGCCAGCAGTGCAGGGTCGAGCTCCTACGAGCAGTACTTC. It yields the protein CASSAGSSSYEQYF.

As for this clonotype: This CDR3 fails to terminate in the conserved phenylalanine or tryptophan, so it likely reflects a read error. V is TRBV25-1 and J is TRBJ2-1; D is undetermined. The CDR3 covers 14 residues. Germline CDR1 reads MGHDK; CDR2 reads SYGVNS. V was shortened by 3 bases and J by 9 bases, with 15 bases between the two germline ends. The CDR3 reads CASSDDRTGPEQFL. The CDR3 DNA is TGTGCCAGCAGTGATGACCGAACTGGGCCTGAGCAGTTCCTC.

The chain links TRBV7-6 to TRBJ2-1; 10 bases match TRBD2. This CDR3 has 15 residues. Germline CDR1 and CDR2: SGHVS and FNYEAQ. V gave up 7 bases and J gave up 0 bases; unmatched junction bases: 3. CDR3 DNA sequence: TGTGCCAGCAATCCTAGCGGGAGCTCCTACAATGAGCAGTTCTTC. Its translation: CASNPSGSSYNEQFF.

This sequence joins TRBV6-5 and TRBJ2-4; a possible D gene is TRBD1 (6 bases). The CDR3 length is 15 residues. Germline CDR1 reads MNHEY; CDR2 reads SVGAGI. V lost 6 bases, J lost 0 bases, and 12 bases lay in between. CDR3 coding DNA: TGTGCCAGCAGACGCACGGACAGAGCCAAAAACATTCAGTACTTC. Encoded protein: CASRRTDRAKNIQYF.

In its sample, this clonotype was seen many times. This chain uses TRBV6-1 with TRBJ1-5; D unresolved. Trimming took 2 bases from V and 3 from J, leaving 11 bases between them. CDR3 length equals 15 residues. Germline V CDR1 and CDR2: MNHNS, SASEGT. The CDR3 loop is CASSERPGPNQPQHF. The CDR3 nucleotides read TGTGCCAGCAGTGAACGCCCAGGTCCCAATCAGCCCCAGCATTTT.

On this clonotype: Given a much more abundant clone one base away, this may be a read error. The CDR3 end shows no conserved phenylalanine or tryptophan, and so a read error is likely. J is TRBJ1-1 and V is TRBV12-3 or TRBV12-4; D might be TRBD1 (6 bases). Trimming removed 3 bases from V and 0 bases from J, with 11 bases in between. The CDR3 runs 15 residues. The CDR3 DNA reads TGTGCCAGCAGTTTTCGGACAGCAATGAACACTGAAGCTTTCCTT. Translated: CASSFRTAMNTEAFL.

A word on this clonotype: Possible read error: a much larger clone is one base away. The genes are TRBV3-1 and TRBJ2-5; D is perhaps TRBD1 or TRBD2 (6 bases each). This CDR3 is 14 amino acids long. Germline CDR1 is LGHDT and CDR2 is YNNKEL (reference sequence). The ends were cut back, 4 bases at V and 2 bases at J, with 11 bases in the middle. The CDR3: CASSRLGGQETQYF. The CDR3 coding sequence is TGTGCCAGCAGCCGACTAGGGGGGCAAGAGACCCAGTACTTC.